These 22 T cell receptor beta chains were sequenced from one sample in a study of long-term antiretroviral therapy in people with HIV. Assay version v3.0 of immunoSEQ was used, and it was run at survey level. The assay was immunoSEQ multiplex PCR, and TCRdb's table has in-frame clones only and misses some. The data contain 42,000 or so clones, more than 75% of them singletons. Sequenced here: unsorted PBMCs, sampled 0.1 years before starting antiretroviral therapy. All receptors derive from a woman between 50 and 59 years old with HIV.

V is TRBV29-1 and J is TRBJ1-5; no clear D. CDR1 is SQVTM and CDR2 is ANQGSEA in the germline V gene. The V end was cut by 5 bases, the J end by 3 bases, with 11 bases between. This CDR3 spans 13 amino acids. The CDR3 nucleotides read TGCAGCGTTAGGGATAACTACAATCAGCCCCAGCATTTT. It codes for CSVRDNYNQPQHF.

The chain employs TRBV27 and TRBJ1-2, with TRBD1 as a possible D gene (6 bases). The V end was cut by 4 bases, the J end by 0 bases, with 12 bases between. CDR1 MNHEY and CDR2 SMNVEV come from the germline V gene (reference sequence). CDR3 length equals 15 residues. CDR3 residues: CASSSTTGSNYGYTF. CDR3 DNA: TGTGCCAGCAGTTCAACGACAGGCTCTAACTATGGCTACACCTTC.

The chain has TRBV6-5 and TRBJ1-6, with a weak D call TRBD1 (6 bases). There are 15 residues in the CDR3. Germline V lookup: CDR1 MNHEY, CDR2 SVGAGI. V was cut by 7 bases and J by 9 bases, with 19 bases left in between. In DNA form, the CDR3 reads TGTGCCAGCACCCTTTTCCTAGGACAGTCTTCACCCCTCCACTTT. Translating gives CASTLFLGQSSPLHF.

CDR3 coding DNA: TGTGCCAGTAGTATACCGGGAGAGACCCAGTACTTC. Amino acids: CASSIPGETQYF. The rearrangement uses TRBV19 and TRBJ2-5; D is uncertain. The CDR3 extends over 12 amino acids. The germline gives CDR1 LNHDA, CDR2 SQIVND (reference sequence). V lost 2 bases and J lost 4, with 5 bases in between. The whole variable domain, filled in from reference TRBV19 and TRBJ2-5, reads DGGITQSPKYLFRKEGQNVTLSCEQNLNHDAMYWYRQDPGQGLRLIYYSQIVNDFQKGDIAEGYSVSREKKESFPLTVTSAQKNPTAFYLCASSIPGETQYFGPGTRLLVL.

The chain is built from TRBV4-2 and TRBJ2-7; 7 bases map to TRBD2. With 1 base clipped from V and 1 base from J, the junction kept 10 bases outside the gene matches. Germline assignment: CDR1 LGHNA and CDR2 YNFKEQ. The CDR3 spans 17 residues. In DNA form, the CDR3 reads TGTGCCAGCAGCCAAGGGGTAGGAGCGGGGCCTTCCTACGAGCAGTACTTC. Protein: CASSQGVGAGPSYEQYF.

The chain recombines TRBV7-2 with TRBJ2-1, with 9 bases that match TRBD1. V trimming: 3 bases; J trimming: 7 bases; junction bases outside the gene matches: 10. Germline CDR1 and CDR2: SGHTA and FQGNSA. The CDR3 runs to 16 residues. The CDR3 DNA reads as TGTGCCAGCAGCTTCTCTTCCGGGACAGGGAGGAATGAGCAGTTCTTC. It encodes CASSFSSGTGRNEQFF.

In DNA form, the CDR3 reads TGCGCCAGCAGTCCTGTGACAGCCCCAAGGCTAGGCTACACCTTC. Amino acid sequence: CASSPVTAPRLGYTF. The genes are TRBV23-1 and TRBJ1-2; possibly TRBD1 for D (5 bases). TRBV23-1 is an ORF, and what it does is uncertain. The CDR3 spans 15 residues. Trimming took off 4 bases at V and 8 bases at J, with 20 bases between the two ends.

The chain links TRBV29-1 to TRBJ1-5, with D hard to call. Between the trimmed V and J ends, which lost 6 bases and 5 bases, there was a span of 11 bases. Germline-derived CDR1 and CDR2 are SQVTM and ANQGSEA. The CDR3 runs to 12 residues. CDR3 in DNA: TGCAGCGTCGCGACTGGAGATCAGCCCCAGCATTTT. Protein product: CSVATGDQPQHF.

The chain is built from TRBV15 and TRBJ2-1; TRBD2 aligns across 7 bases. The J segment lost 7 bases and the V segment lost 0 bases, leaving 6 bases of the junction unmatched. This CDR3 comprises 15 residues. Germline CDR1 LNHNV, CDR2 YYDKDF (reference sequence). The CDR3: CATSRDVAGENEQFF. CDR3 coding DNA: TGTGCCACCAGCAGAGATGTGGCGGGGGAAAATGAGCAGTTCTTC.

In DNA, the CDR3 is TGTGCCAGCAGCCCCGGGACAGGATCCTACGAGCAGTACTTC. It encodes CASSPGTGSYEQYF. The rearrangement joins TRBV11-2 to TRBJ2-7; 8 nucleotides line up with TRBD1. Germline loops: CDR1 SGHAT, CDR2 FQNNGV. V was clipped by 5 bases and J by 1 base; unmatched bases: 4. The CDR3 is 14 amino acids.

For the CDR3, the DNA is TGTGCCAGCAGTCACCAAGCAGGGACCTACGAGCAGTACTTC. Translating gives CASSHQAGTYEQYF. The V and J genes are TRBV27 and TRBJ2-7, with D possibly matching TRBD1 (5 bases). The CDR3 runs 14 residues. CDR1 and CDR2 from the germline V gene are MNHEY and SMNVEV (reference sequence). V lost 5 bases and J 2 bases, leaving 13 bases between the germline ends.

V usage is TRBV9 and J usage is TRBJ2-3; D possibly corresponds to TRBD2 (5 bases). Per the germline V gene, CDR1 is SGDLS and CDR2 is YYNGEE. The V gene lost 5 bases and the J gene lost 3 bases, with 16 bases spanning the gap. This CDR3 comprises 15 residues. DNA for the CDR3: TGTGCCAGCAGGGCAACGGGGTTGGGTACAGATACGCAGTATTTT. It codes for CASRATGLGTDTQYF.

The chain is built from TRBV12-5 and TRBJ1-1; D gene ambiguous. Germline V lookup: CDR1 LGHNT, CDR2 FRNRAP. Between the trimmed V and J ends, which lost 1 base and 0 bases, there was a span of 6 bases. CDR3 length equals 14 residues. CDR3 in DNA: TGTGCTAGTGGTTTGGGGACGATGAACACTGAAGCTTTCTTT. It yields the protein CASGLGTMNTEAFF. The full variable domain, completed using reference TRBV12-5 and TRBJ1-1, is DARVTQTPRHKVTEMGQEVTMRCQPILGHNTVFWYRQTMMQGLELLAYFRNRAPLDDSGMPKDRFSAEMPDATLATLKIQPSEPRDSAVYFCASGLGTMNTEAFFGQGTRLTVV.

In DNA form, the CDR3 reads TGCAGCGTTGAAGATCGGGGCGGACAGGGTGCACGTGGGGCCAACGTCCTGACTTTC. This translates into CSVEDRGGQGARGANVLTF. The J gene is TRBJ2-6, the V gene TRBV29-1, with 8 bases aligning to TRBD1. V gave up 0 bases and J gave up 3 bases; unmatched junction bases: 13. CDR1 is SQVTM, CDR2 ANQGSEA, per germline. The length of the CDR3 is 19 residues.

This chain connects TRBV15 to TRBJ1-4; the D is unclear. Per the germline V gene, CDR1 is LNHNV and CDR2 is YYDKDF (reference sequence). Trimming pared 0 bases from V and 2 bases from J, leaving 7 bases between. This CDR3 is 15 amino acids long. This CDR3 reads CATSRDRGTNEKLFF. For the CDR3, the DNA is TGTGCCACCAGCAGAGATCGCGGTACTAATGAAAAACTGTTTTTT.

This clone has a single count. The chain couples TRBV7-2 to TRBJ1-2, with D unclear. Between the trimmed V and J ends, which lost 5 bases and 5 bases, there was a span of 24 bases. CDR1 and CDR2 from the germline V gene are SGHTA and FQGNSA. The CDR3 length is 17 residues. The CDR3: CASSQAGRRTTSYGYTF. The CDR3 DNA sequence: TGTGCCAGCAGCCAGGCCGGTCGGCGCACGACCTCTTATGGCTACACCTTC.

CDR3 nucleotide sequence: TGTGCCAGCTCACCCCCAGGGGCCTGGGGGACCGGGGAGCTGTTTTTT. Its translation: CASSPPGAWGTGELFF. This sequence joins TRBV18 and TRBJ2-2; D is possibly TRBD1 (6 bases). The CDR3 sequence is 16 residues long. Trimming left V 3 bases short and J 5 bases short, with 16 bases between. The germline V gene encodes CDR1 KGHSH and CDR2 LQKENI. The variable domain in full, completed from reference TRBV18 and TRBJ2-2, reads NAGVMQNPRHLVRRRGQEARLRCSPMKGHSHVYWYRQLPEEGLKFMVYLQKENIIDESGMPKERFSAEFPKEGPSILRIQQVVRGDSAAYFCASSPPGAWGTGELFFGEGSRLTVL.

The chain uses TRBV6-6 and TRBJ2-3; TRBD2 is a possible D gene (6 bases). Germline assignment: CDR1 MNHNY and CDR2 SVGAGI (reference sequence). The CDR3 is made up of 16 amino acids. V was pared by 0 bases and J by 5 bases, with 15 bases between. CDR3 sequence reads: CASSYSAGTEVDTQYF. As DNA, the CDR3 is TGTGCCAGCAGTTACTCCGCGGGAACCGAGGTAGATACGCAGTATTTT.

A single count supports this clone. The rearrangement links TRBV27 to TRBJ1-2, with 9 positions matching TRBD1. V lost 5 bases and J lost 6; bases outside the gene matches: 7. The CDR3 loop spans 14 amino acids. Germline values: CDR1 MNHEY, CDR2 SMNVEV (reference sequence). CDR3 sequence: CASSTTGGMDGYTF. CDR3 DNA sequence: TGTGCCAGCAGTACGACAGGGGGGATGGATGGCTACACCTTC.

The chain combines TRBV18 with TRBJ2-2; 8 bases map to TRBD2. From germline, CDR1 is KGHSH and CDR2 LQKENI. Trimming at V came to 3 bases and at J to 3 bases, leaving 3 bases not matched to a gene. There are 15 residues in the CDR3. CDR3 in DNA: TGTGCCAGCTCACCCCTAGCGGGCCACACCGGGGAGCTGTTTTTT. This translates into CASSPLAGHTGELFF.

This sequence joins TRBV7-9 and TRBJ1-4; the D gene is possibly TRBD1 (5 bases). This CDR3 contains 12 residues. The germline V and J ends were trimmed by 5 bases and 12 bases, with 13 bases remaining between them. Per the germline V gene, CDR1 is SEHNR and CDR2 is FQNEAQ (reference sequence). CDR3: CASSLVPGQLFF. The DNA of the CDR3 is TGTGCCAGCAGCCTCGTACCGGGACAACTGTTTTTT.

The CDR3 protein is CAHGPGGTYEQYF. In nucleotides, the CDR3 is TGTGCCCACGGGCCTGGAGGCACCTACGAGCAGTACTTC. The gene calls are TRBV10-3 and TRBJ2-7, with a weak D call TRBD2 (5 bases). V shed 11 bases and J shed 2 bases, with 16 bases lying between them. From germline, CDR1 is ENHRY and CDR2 SYGVKD. CDR3 length: 13 amino acids.